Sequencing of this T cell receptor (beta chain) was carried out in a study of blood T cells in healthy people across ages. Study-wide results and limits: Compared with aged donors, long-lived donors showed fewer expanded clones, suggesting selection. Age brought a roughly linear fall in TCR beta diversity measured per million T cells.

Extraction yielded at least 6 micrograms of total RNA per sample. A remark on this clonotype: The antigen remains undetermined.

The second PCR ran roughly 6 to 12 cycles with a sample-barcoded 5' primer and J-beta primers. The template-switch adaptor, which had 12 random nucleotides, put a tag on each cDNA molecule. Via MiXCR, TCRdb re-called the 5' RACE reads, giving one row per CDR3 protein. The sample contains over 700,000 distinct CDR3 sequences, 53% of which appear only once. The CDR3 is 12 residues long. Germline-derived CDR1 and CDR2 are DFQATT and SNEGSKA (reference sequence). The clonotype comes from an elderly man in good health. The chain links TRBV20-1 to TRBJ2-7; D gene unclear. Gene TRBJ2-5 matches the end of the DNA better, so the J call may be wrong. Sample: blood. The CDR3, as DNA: TGCAGTGGATATGGCGGTCTGGGGACCCAGTACTTC. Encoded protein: CSGYGGLGTQYF.